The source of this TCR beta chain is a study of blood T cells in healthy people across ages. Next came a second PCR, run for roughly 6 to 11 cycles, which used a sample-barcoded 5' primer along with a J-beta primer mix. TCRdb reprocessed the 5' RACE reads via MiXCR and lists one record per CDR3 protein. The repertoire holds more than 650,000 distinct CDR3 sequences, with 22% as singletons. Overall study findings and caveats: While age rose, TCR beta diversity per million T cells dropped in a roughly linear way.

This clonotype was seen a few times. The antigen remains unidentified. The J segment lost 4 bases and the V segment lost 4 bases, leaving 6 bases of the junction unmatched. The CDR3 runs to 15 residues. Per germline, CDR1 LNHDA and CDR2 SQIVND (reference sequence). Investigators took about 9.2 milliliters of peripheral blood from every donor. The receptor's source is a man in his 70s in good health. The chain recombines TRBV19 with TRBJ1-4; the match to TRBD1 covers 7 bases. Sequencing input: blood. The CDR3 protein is CASSTSGQRNEKLFF. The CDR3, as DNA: TGTGCCAGTAGTACCTCGGGACAGCGTAATGAAAAACTGTTTTTT.